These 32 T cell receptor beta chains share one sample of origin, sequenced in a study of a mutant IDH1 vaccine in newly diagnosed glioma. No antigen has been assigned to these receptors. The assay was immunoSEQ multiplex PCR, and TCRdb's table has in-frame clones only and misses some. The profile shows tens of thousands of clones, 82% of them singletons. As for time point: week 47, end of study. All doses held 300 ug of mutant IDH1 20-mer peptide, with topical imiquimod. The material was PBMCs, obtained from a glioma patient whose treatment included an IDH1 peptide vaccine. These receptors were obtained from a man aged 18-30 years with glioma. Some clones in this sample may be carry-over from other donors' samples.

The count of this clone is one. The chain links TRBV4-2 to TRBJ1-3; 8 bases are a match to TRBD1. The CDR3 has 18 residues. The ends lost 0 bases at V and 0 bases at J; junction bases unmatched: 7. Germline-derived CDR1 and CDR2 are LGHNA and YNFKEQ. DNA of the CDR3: TGTGCCAGCAGCCAAGAGCCGCAGGGGGCCTCCTCTGGAAACACCATATATTTT. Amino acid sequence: CASSQEPQGASSGNTIYF.

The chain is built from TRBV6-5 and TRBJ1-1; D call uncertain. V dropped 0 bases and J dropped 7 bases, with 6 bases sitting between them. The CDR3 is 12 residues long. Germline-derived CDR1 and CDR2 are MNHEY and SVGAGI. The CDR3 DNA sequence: TGTGCCAGCAGTTACTCGCGGGATGAAGCTTTCTTT. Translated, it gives CASSYSRDEAFF.

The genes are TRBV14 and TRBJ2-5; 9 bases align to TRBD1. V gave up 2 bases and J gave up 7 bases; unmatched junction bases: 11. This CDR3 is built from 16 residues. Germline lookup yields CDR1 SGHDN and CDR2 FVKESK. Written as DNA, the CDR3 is TGTGCCAGCAGCCAACTGGGACAGGGTGGAATTTGGACCCAGTACTTC. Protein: CASSQLGQGGIWTQYF.

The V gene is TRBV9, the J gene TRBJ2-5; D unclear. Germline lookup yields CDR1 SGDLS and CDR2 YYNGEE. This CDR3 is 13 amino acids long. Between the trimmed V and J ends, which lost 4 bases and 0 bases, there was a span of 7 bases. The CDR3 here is CASSSPYQETQYF. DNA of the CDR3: TGTGCCAGCAGCTCACCGTACCAAGAGACCCAGTACTTC.

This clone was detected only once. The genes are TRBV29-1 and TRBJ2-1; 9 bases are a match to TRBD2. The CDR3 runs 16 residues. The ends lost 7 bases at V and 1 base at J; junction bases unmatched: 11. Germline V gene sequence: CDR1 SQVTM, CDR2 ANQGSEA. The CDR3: CSGRASGIGSYNEQFF. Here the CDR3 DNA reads TGCAGCGGACGTGCTAGCGGGATAGGATCCTACAATGAGCAGTTCTTC.

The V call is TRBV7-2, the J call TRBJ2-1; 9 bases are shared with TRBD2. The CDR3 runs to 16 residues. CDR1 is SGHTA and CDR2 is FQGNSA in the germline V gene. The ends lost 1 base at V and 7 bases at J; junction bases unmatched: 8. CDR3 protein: CASSLGGGRAVNEQFF. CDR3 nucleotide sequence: TGTGCCAGCAGCTTAGGAGGCGGGAGGGCCGTGAATGAGCAGTTCTTC. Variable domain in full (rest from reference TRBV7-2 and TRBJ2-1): GAGVSQSPSNKVTEKGKDVELRCDPISGHTALYWYRQSLGQGLEFLIYFQGNSAPDKSGLPSDRFSAERTGGSVSTLTIQRTQQEDSAVYLCASSLGGGRAVNEQFFGPGTRLTVL.

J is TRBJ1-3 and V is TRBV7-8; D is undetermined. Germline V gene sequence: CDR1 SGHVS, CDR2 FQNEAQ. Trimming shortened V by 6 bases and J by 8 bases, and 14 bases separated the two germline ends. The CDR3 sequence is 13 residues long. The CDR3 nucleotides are TGTGCCAGCAGTCTTTCGCGGTGGGACACCATATATTTT. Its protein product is CASSLSRWDTIYF.

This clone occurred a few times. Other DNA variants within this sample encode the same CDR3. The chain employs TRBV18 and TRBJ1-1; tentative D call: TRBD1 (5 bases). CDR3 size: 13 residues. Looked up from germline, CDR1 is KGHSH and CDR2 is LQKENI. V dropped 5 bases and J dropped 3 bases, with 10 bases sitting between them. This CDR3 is CASSYDSYTEAFF. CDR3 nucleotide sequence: TGTGCCAGCTCATACGACAGTTACACTGAAGCTTTCTTT.

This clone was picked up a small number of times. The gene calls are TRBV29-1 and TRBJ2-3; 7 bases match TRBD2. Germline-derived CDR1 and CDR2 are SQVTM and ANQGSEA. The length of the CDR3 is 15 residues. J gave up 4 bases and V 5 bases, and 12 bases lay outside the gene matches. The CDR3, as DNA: TGCAGCGTTTATCAGTGGGGGGGTGAATCAGATACGCAGTATTTT. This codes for CSVYQWGGESDTQYF.

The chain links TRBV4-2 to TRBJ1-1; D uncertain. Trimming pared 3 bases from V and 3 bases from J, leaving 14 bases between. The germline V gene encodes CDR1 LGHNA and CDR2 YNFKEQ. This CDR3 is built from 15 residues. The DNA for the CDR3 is TGTGCCAGCAGCCAGGATAACGACGGATACACTGAAGCTTTCTTT. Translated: CASSQDNDGYTEAFF.

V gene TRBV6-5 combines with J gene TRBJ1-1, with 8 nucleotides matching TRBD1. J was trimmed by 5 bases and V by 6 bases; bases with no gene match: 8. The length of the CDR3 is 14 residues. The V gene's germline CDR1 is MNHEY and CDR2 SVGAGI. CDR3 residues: CASSGQGIDTEAFF. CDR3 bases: TGTGCCAGCAGCGGACAGGGAATTGATACTGAAGCTTTCTTT.

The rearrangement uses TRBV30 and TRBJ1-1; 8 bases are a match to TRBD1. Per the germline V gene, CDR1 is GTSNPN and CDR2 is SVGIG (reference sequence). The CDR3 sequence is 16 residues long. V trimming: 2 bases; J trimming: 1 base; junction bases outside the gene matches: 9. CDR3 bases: TGTGCCTGGAGTAATAGCCCAGGGGGCCCGAACACTGAAGCTTTCTTT. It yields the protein CAWSNSPGGPNTEAFF. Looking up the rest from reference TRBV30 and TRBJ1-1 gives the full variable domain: SQTIHQWPATLVQPVGSPLSLECTVEGTSNPNLYWYRQAAGRGLQLLFYSVGIGQISSEVPQNLSASRPQDRQFILSSKKLLLSDSGFYLCAWSNSPGGPNTEAFFGQGTRLTVV.

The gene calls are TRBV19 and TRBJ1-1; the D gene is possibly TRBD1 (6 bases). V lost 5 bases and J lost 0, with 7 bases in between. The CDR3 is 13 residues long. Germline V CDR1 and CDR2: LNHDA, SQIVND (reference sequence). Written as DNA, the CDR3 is TGTGCCAGTAGTTACAGGGTGAACACTGAAGCTTTCTTT. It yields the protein CASSYRVNTEAFF. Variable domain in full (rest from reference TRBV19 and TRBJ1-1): DGGITQSPKYLFRKEGQNVTLSCEQNLNHDAMYWYRQDPGQGLRLIYYSQIVNDFQKGDIAEGYSVSREKKESFPLTVTSAQKNPTAFYLCASSYRVNTEAFFGQGTRLTVV.

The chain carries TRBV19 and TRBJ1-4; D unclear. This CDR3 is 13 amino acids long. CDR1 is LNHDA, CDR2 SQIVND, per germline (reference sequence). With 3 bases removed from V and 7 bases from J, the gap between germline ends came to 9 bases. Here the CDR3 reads CASSIARGEKLFF. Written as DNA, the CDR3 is TGTGCCAGTAGTATTGCACGGGGTGAAAAACTGTTTTTT.

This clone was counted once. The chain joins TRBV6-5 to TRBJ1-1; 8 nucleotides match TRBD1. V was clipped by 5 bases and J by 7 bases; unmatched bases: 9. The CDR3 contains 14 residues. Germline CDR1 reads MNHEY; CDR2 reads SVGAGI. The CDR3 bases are TGTGCCAGCAGTCCCCGGACAGGGCGGGTTGAAGCTTTCTTT. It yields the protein CASSPRTGRVEAFF.

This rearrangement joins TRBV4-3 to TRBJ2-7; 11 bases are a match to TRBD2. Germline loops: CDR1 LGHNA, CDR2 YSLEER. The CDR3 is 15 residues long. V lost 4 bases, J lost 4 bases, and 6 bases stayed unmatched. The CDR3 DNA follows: TGCGCCAGCAGCCCGGGACTAGCGGAAGTTTACGAGCAGTACTTC. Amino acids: CASSPGLAEVYEQYF.

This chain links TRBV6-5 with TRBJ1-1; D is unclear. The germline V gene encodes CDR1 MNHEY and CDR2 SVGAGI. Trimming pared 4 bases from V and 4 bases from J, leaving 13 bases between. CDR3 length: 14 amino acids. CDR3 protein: CASSSLGTSTEAFF. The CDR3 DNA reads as TGTGCCAGCAGTTCTCTGGGAACCTCCACTGAAGCTTTCTTT.

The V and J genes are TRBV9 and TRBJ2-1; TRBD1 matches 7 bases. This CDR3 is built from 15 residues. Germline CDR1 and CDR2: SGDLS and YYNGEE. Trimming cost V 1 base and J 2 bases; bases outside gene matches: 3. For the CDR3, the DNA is TGTGCCAGCAGCGTAAATCAGGGGGCCTACAATGAGCAGTTCTTC. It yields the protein CASSVNQGAYNEQFF.

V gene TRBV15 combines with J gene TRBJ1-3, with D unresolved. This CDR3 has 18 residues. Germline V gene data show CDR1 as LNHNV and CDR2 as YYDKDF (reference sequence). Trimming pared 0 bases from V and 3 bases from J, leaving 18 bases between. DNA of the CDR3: TGTGCCACCAGCAGAGATCAAAGGGCCCCTCTATTTGGAAACACCATATATTTT. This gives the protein CATSRDQRAPLFGNTIYF. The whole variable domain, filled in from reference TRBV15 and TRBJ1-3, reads DAMVIQNPRYQVTQFGKPVTLSCSQTLNHNVMYWYQQKSSQAPKLLFHYYDKDFNNEADTPDNFQSRRPNTSFCFLDIRSPGLGDTAMYLCATSRDQRAPLFGNTIYFGEGSWLTVV.

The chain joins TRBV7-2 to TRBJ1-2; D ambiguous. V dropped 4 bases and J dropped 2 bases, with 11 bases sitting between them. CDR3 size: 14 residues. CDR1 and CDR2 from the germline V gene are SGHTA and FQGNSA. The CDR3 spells CASSSPTSNYGYTF. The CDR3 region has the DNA TGTGCCAGCAGCTCGCCGACATCAAACTATGGCTACACCTTC. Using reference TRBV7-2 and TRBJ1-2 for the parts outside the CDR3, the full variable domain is GAGVSQSPSNKVTEKGKDVELRCDPISGHTALYWYRQSLGQGLEFLIYFQGNSAPDKSGLPSDRFSAERTGGSVSTLTIQRTQQEDSAVYLCASSSPTSNYGYTFGSGTRLTVV.

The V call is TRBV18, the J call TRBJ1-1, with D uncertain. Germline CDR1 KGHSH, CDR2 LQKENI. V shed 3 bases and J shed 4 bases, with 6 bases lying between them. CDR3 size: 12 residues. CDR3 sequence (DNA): TGTGCCAGCTCACCCGAGAGCACTGAAGCTTTCTTT. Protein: CASSPESTEAFF.

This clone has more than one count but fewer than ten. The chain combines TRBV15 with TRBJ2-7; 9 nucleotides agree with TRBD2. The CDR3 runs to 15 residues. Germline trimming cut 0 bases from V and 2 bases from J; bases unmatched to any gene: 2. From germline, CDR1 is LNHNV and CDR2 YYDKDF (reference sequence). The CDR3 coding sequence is TGTGCCACCAGCAGAGAACTAGCGGGCACCTACGAGCAGTACTTC. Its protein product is CATSRELAGTYEQYF.

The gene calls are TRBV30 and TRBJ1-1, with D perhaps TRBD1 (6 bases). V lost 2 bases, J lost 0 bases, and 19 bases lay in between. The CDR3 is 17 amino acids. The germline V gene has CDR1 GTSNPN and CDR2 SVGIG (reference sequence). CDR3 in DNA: TGTGCCTGGAGTCGTCCCCGAGGACAGAGATTGAACACTGAAGCTTTCTTT. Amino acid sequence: CAWSRPRGQRLNTEAFF. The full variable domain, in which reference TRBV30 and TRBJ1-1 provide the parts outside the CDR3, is SQTIHQWPATLVQPVGSPLSLECTVEGTSNPNLYWYRQAAGRGLQLLFYSVGIGQISSEVPQNLSASRPQDRQFILSSKKLLLSDSGFYLCAWSRPRGQRLNTEAFFGQGTRLTVV.

DNA for the CDR3: TGTGCCAGCACCCAATTTAAGGGCGAGGTAGATTCACCCCTCCACTTT. Amino acids: CASTQFKGEVDSPLHF. The chain is built from TRBV5-4 and TRBJ1-6; D gene uncertain. This CDR3 has 16 residues. V lost 6 bases and J lost 8, with 21 bases in between. CDR1 and CDR2 from the germline V gene are SGHNT and YYREEE (reference sequence).

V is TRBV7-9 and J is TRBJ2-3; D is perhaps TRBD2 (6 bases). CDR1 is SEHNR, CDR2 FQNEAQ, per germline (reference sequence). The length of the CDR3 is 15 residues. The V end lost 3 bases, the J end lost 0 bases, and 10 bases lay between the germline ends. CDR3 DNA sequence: TGTGCCAGCAGCTTCGGGGGAGAGAGCACAGATACGCAGTATTTT. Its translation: CASSFGGESTDTQYF.

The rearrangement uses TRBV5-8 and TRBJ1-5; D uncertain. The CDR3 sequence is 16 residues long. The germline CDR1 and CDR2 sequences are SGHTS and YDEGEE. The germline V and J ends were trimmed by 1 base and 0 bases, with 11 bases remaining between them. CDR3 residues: CASSLWETNSNQPQHF. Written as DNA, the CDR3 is TGTGCCAGCAGCTTGTGGGAGACCAATAGCAATCAGCCCCAGCATTTT.

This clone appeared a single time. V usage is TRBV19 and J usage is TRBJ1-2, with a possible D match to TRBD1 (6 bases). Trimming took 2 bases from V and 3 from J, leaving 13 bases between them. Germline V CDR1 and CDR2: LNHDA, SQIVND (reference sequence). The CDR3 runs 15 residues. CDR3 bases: TGTGCCAGTAGTATAAGAGACAGGAGGCACTATGGCTACACCTTC. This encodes CASSIRDRRHYGYTF.

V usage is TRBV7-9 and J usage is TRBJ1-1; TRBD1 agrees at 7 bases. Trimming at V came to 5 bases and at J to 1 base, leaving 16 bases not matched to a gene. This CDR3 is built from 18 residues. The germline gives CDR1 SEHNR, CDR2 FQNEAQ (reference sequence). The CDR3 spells CASSKRQGGAQANTEAFF. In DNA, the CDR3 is TGTGCCAGCAGCAAACGCCAGGGGGGGGCCCAGGCGAACACTGAAGCTTTCTTT.

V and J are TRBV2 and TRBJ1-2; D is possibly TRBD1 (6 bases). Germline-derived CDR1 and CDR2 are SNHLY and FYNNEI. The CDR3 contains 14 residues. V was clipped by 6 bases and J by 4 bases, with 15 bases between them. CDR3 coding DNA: TGTGCCAGCAGCCGCGAGGGGGGGTCCTATGGCTACACCTTC. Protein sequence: CASSREGGSYGYTF.

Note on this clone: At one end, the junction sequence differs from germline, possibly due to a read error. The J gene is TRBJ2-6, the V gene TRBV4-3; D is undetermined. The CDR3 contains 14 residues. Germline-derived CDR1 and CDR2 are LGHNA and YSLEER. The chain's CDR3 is CASSQCPGRHKVGF. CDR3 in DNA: TGCGCCAGCAGCCAATGTCCAGGACGTCACAAAGTCGGGTTC.

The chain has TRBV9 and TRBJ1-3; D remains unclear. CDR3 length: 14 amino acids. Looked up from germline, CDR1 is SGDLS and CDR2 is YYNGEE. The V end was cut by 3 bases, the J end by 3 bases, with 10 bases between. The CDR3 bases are TGTGCCAGCAGCGCCCGAATGAGTGGAAACACCATATATTTT. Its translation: CASSARMSGNTIYF. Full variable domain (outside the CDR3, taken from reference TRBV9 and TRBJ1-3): DSGVTQTPKHLITATGQRVTLRCSPRSGDLSVYWYQQSLDQGLQFLIQYYNGEERAKGNILERFSAQQFPDLHSELNLSSLELGDSALYFCASSARMSGNTIYFGEGSWLTVV.

Here the CDR3 DNA reads TGTGCCAGCAGTCCAAGCGTGACAGGTTCTGGCTACACCTTC. Amino acid sequence: CASSPSVTGSGYTF. J is TRBJ1-2 and V is TRBV2, with TRBD1 as a possible D gene (6 bases). CDR3 length: 14 residues. V lost 5 bases and J lost 7, with 17 bases in between. Germline-derived CDR1 and CDR2 are SNHLY and FYNNEI.